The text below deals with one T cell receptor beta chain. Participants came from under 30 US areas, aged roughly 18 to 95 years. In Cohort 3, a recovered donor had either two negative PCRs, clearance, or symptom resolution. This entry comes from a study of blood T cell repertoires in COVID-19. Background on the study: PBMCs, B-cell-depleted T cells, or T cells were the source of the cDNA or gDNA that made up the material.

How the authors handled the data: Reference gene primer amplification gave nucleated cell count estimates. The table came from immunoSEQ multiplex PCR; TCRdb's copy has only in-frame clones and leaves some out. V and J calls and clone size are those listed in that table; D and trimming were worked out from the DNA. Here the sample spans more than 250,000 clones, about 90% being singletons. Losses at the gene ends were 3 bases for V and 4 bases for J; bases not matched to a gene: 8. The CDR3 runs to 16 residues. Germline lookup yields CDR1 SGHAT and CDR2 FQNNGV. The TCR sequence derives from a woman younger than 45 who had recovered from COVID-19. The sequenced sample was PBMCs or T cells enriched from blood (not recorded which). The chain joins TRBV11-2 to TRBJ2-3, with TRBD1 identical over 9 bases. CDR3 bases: TGTGCCAGCAGCTTTACCGGGACAGGGATTTCAGATACGCAGTATTTT. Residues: CASSFTGTGISDTQYF.